Below, one T cell receptor (beta chain) is given with its context. As yet, its antigen is unknown. V was cut by 3 bases and J by 0 bases, with 11 bases left in between. The CDR3 has 15 residues. The germline gives CDR1 SGHRS, CDR2 YFSETQ. These data come from a study of cytomegalovirus exposure and HLA in healthy donors. Whole-study context: Genetic ancestry analysis placed about 76% of the 398 donors that were genotyped in the Caucasian-associated cluster.

PCR amplification relied on 60 Vbeta primers (plus 13 Jbeta primers). TCRdb's copy holds only in-frame clones and misses some; the assay was immunoSEQ multiplex PCR. This sample's clone table lists around 78,000 clones. Broader study findings: Apparent HLA restriction characterized most CMV-associated TCR beta chains in a later analysis.

This clonotype originated in a man between 18 and 29 years old in good health and CMV-seropositive. The chain employs TRBV5-1 and TRBJ2-3; no reliable D call. The sequenced material came from PBMCs. The chain's CDR3 is CASSSAQSSTDTQYF. The CDR3 DNA reads TGCGCCAGCAGCTCCGCACAGTCTAGCACAGATACGCAGTATTTT.